This T cell receptor beta chain emerged from a study of identical twins (dated by TCRdb to 2015 to 2016). Study-level background: To test whether fetal clonotypes persist, this study deep-sequenced TCR alpha and beta repertoires from monozygotic twins, from unrelated adults of various ages, and from cord blood. Replicate twin experiments were performed at different times using different library preparation protocols to rule out contamination. Study-wide findings and limitations: Because the same donors could not be followed over many years, the conclusions relied on cross-sectional statistical analysis. The excess sharing between twins in beta out-of-frame sequences was weaker because fewer shared sequences reduced the signal-to-noise ratio. Zero-insertion analyses could be partly confounded by invariant T cells such as MAIT and iNKT, although diverse VJ usage argued against such confounding for most clonotypes. Fewer insertions were carried by abundant cord blood beta clonotypes, a similar but weaker trend appeared in young adult naive repertoires, and no such trend appeared in memory repertoires. Out-of-frame TCR alpha sequences shared between twins showed an excess of low generation-probability sequences compared with coincidental sharing between unrelated individuals. Out-of-frame TCR alpha sharing in monozygotic twins was systematically underestimated by recombination models, whereas sharing between unrelated individuals was in agreement with the recombination models.

This clonotype was picked up many times. Its target antigen remains unknown. No per-base quality is available; no much larger clone lies one base away. Every donor was a healthy Caucasian. The twin cohort consisted of three pairs of female monozygotic twins, all aged roughly 18 to 30 years. Peripheral blood mononuclear cells were the source from which RNA for the TCR libraries was isolated. The library was made by 5' RACE. The instrument was an Illumina HiSeq 2000. Template switching introduced a universal primer binding site; the final cDNA contained a unique molecular identifier, enabling accurate counting of TCR cDNA molecules. Specific primers in the conserved constant-segment region were used to synthesize first-strand cDNA for TCR alpha and beta chains. To control for contamination, every cDNA library carried two barcodes: a SMART-Mk sample barcode plus Illumina barcodes. TruSeq adapter sequences and Illumina sample barcodes were added in two successive PCR steps. TCR alpha and beta cDNA libraries were sequenced on the Illumina HiSeq platform with custom primers. The original methods were these. MiGEC processed the raw reads to extract unique molecular identifiers, while MiXCR was used to determine the CDR3 positions. Recombination models were inferred per individual with the repgenHMM and IGoR tools using an EM algorithm. Shared clonotypes were analyzed with the tcR package in R, and sharing was normalized by the product of cloneset sizes. To study raw recombination free of thymic and clonal selection effects, out-of-frame nonproductive sequences were analyzed. TCRdb reprocessed the public reads (quality trimming at Q25 with fastp, clone calling with MiXCR) and kept in-frame beta chains. Merged by CDR3 protein, the rows form single entries marked with the most common genes and DNA. The V and J calls and clone size are TCRdb's, not the authors'. Within this sample are 750,000 to 950,000 distinct CDR3 sequences, with more than 9% of them counted one time only. The top ten clonotypes cover roughly 1.5% of the sample.

V gives up 6 bases and J gives up 5 bases, and the segment between their germline ends measures 22 bases. Taken from the germline V gene (reference sequence), the CDR1 and CDR2 loops are DFQATT and SNEGSKA. The CDR3 covers 15 residues, taking in both the cysteine and the phenylalanine. This entry keeps only the CDR3 DNA: 45 bases, framed from base 1. These data also featured in a second study, about yellow fever vaccine responses in identical twins. The second study reports: According to the authors, the vaccine-induced T cell response in identical twins seemed to be partly convergent and partly specific to each individual. In identical twins, the study followed T cell clones that responded to the vaccine with precision.

Sequenced: PBMCs. This receptor was identified in a woman aged 18-30 years in good health. The chain is encoded by TRBV20-1 joined to TRBJ1-1, and TRBD1 may be the D gene, going by 5 matching bases. The DNA is TGCAGTGCCAGGAAAGGTGACGGGGGATGGACTGAAGCTTTCTTT. Translated, this is CSARKGDGGWTEAFF.